Shown below are 26 T cell receptor beta chains from a single sample sequenced in a study of shared clonotypes between healthy human individuals. Naive CD8 cells comprised CD45RO-negative, CCR7-positively selected cells, excluding terminally differentiated effector memory CD45RA+ cells. Profiling relied on immunoSEQ multiplex PCR, and the TCRdb table lists in-frame clones only, not all of them. The sample consists of around 580,000 clones, roughly 98% of them appearing once. The material sequenced was naive CD8+ T cells sorted from blood. These receptors were collected from a man aged 25 to 40 in good health.

Remarks on this clone: Different DNA sequences within this sample yield the same CDR3. The rearrangement uses TRBV29-1 and TRBJ2-2, with D possibly being TRBD2 (5 bases). Looked up from germline, CDR1 is SQVTM and CDR2 is ANQGSEA. The CDR3 extends over 13 amino acids. Trimming shortened V by 3 bases and J by 2 bases, and 7 bases separated the two germline ends. The CDR3 region is CSVEEENTGELFF. CDR3 DNA sequence: TGCAGCGTTGAGGAGGAAAACACCGGGGAGCTGTTTTTT.

V usage is TRBV7-3 and J usage is TRBJ2-3; TRBD2 aligns across 9 bases. V lost 4 bases, J lost 1 base, and 15 bases stayed unmatched. Germline CDR1 and CDR2: SGHTA and FQGTGA. The CDR3 contains 19 residues. The CDR3 DNA sequence: TGTGCCAGCAGCTCTGGCCCCTGGATCGAGCGGGAGGGCACAGATACGCAGTATTTT. Residues: CASSSGPWIEREGTDTQYF.

This chain connects TRBV5-5 to TRBJ1-5; D might be TRBD1 (6 bases). CDR1 is SGHKS and CDR2 is YYEKEE in the germline V gene (reference sequence). This CDR3 contains 14 residues. The V and J ends lost 4 bases and 2 bases respectively, with 10 bases between them. Written as DNA, the CDR3 is TGTGCCAGCAGCCCTTACAGGGGCAATCAGCCCCAGCATTTT. Encoded protein: CASSPYRGNQPQHF. Together with reference TRBV5-5 and TRBJ1-5, the CDR3 gives the full variable domain: DAGVTQSPTHLIKTRGQQVTLRCSPISGHKSVSWYQQVLGQGPQFIFQYYEKEERGRGNFPDRFSARQFPNYSSELNVNALLLGDSALYLCASSPYRGNQPQHFGDGTRLSIL.

The CDR3 DNA reads TGCGCCAGCAGCACTGGGACAGTTCGTGAAGCTTTCTTT. Its translation is CASSTGTVREAFF. The chain recombines TRBV5-1 with TRBJ1-1; 7 nucleotides match TRBD1. Losses at the gene ends were 4 bases for V and 7 bases for J; bases not matched to a gene: 7. CDR3 length equals 13 residues. CDR1 is SGHRS and CDR2 is YFSETQ in the germline V gene. The whole variable domain, remainder taken from reference TRBV5-1 and TRBJ1-1, is KAGVTQTPRYLIKTRGQQVTLSCSPISGHRSVSWYQQTPGQGLQFLFEYFSETQRNKGNFPGRFSGRQFSNSRSEMNVSTLELGDSALYLCASSTGTVREAFFGQGTRLTVV.

This chain connects TRBV7-9 to TRBJ2-2; 8 bases agree with TRBD1. The J segment lost 0 bases and the V segment lost 8 bases, leaving 8 bases of the junction unmatched. This CDR3 region has 16 residues. Looked up from germline, CDR1 is SEHNR and CDR2 is FQNEAQ (reference sequence). In nucleotides, the CDR3 is TGTGCCAGCGCCGGATTACAGGGGGCGAACACCGGGGAGCTGTTTTTT. As protein: CASAGLQGANTGELFF. Supplemented by reference TRBV7-9 and TRBJ2-2, the full variable domain reads DTGVSQNPRHKITKRGQNVTFRCDPISEHNRLYWYRQTLGQGPEFLTYFQNEAQLEKSRLLSDRFSAERPKGSFSTLEIQRTEQGDSAMYLCASAGLQGANTGELFFGEGSRLTVL.

The chain joins TRBV25-1 to TRBJ1-2, with unresolved D. The CDR3 contains 13 residues. Looked up from germline, CDR1 is MGHDK and CDR2 is SYGVNS. With 0 bases removed from V and 7 bases from J, the gap between germline ends came to 9 bases. The CDR3 loop reads CASSEYDAVGYTF. As DNA, the CDR3 is TGTGCCAGCAGTGAATATGACGCCGTTGGCTACACCTTC.

The gene calls are TRBV9 and TRBJ2-1; 14 bases match TRBD2. The CDR3 is 17 residues long. V trimming: 4 bases; J trimming: 3 bases; junction bases outside the gene matches: 6. Germline V CDR1 and CDR2: SGDLS, YYNGEE. The CDR3 spells CASSSGLAGANYNEQFF. For the CDR3, the DNA is TGTGCCAGCAGCTCGGGACTAGCGGGAGCCAACTACAATGAGCAGTTCTTC.

The chain joins TRBV11-2 to TRBJ1-5; D gene unclear. This CDR3 spans 13 amino acids. Germline loops: CDR1 SGHAT, CDR2 FQNNGV. The germline V and J ends were trimmed by 0 bases and 4 bases, with 4 bases remaining between them. CDR3 bases: TGTGCCAGCAGCTTAGAATTGAATCAGCCCCAGCATTTT. Translated: CASSLELNQPQHF.

This chain joins TRBV11-2 and TRBJ2-1, with 9 bases that match TRBD2. Germline loops: CDR1 SGHAT, CDR2 FQNNGV. The CDR3 is made up of 16 amino acids. V shed 6 bases, J shed 6 bases, and the junction held 12 bases outside the gene matches. In nucleotides, the CDR3 is TGTGCCAGCAGACCGGCTAGCGGCGGGGGGGGCAATGAGCAGTTCTTC. The encoded protein is CASRPASGGGGNEQFF. The variable domain in full, completed from reference TRBV11-2 and TRBJ2-1, reads EAGVAQSPRYKIIEKRQSVAFWCNPISGHATLYWYQQILGQGPKLLIQFQNNGVVDDSQLPKDRFSAERLKGVDSTLKIQPAKLEDSAVYLCASRPASGGGGNEQFFGPGTRLTVL.

The J gene is TRBJ1-1, the V gene TRBV7-2; D ambiguous. V was pared by 2 bases and J by 1 base, with 8 bases between. Germline V lookup: CDR1 SGHTA, CDR2 FQGNSA. The CDR3 consists of 14 residues. CDR3 sequence reads: CASSLLSENTEAFF. DNA of the CDR3: TGTGCCAGCAGCTTATTGTCCGAGAACACTGAAGCTTTCTTT.

The genes are TRBV27 and TRBJ2-1; D tentatively fits TRBD1 or TRBD2 (5 bases each). Germline lookup yields CDR1 MNHEY and CDR2 SMNVEV (reference sequence). The CDR3 covers 21 residues. Trimming left V 4 bases short and J 7 bases short, with 35 bases between. The CDR3 is CASSSHGFTPEDGEGLNEQFF. CDR3 nucleotide sequence: TGTGCCAGCAGTTCACATGGCTTCACACCTGAGGACGGTGAGGGGCTGAATGAGCAGTTCTTC.

This clone appeared a few times. As DNA, the CDR3 is TGTGCCAGCAGCAGGGTTGGTGAAAAACTGTTTTTT. Residues: CASSRVGEKLFF. The V call is TRBV6-5, the J call TRBJ1-4, with a tentative D call TRBD1 (5 bases). V lost 6 bases and J 7 bases, leaving 9 bases between the germline ends. CDR1 is MNHEY, CDR2 SVGAGI, per germline. This CDR3 region has 12 residues.

The chain links TRBV6-5 to TRBJ2-1; perhaps TRBD1 as D (6 bases). CDR1 is MNHEY, CDR2 SVGAGI, per germline. The CDR3 sequence is 15 residues long. Trimming removed 3 bases from V and 6 bases from J, with 15 bases in between. CDR3 amino acids: CASSYLGLGGNEQFF. CDR3 coding DNA: TGTGCCAGCAGTTATCTAGGGCTAGGGGGCAATGAGCAGTTCTTC.

About this clone: A junction boundary mismatches the germline segment, possibly from a read error. This sequence joins TRBV7-7 and TRBJ2-1, with D perhaps matching TRBD1 (5 bases). This CDR3 region has 14 residues. Germline CDR1 reads SSHAT; CDR2 reads FNYEAQ (reference sequence). CDR3 sequence (DNA): TGTGCTAGCAGCTTTGACAGAGCCCACAATGAGCAGTTCTTC. This encodes CASSFDRAHNEQFF.

This clone was counted once. The chain recombines TRBV27 with TRBJ2-1; tentative D call: TRBD2 (5 bases). Looked up from germline, CDR1 is MNHEY and CDR2 is SMNVEV (reference sequence). V was cut by 6 bases and J by 4 bases, with 16 bases left in between. The CDR3 covers 15 residues. CDR3 loop: CASSLGEPLYNEQFF. In DNA form, the CDR3 reads TGTGCCAGCAGCCTCGGGGAACCATTATACAATGAGCAGTTCTTC.

Notes on this clone: The identical CDR3 is also encoded by other nucleotide sequences in the sample. This chain links TRBV9 with TRBJ2-7; the D gene is possibly TRBD2 (7 bases). Germline CDR1 and CDR2: SGDLS and YYNGEE. V lost 2 bases, J lost 7 bases, and 13 bases lay in between. The CDR3 sequence is 13 residues long. CDR3 sequence (DNA): TGTGCCAGCAGCGTCGGGGGAGGGACAGAGCAGTACTTC. This sequence encodes CASSVGGGTEQYF.

In DNA, the CDR3 is TGCGCCAGCAGTGACACTAGCGGGAGCTCCTACGAGCAGTACTTC. Translation: CASSDTSGSSYEQYF. This chain joins TRBV10-2 and TRBJ2-7; TRBD2 matches at 11 bases. V lost 3 bases and J lost 0; bases outside the gene matches: 1. Germline V lookup: CDR1 WSHSY, CDR2 SAAADI. The CDR3 length is 15 residues.

The chain uses TRBV6-6 and TRBJ2-1, with D possibly being TRBD2 (5 bases). Germline CDR1 and CDR2: MNHNY and SVGAGI (reference sequence). Between the trimmed V and J ends, which lost 2 bases and 8 bases, there was a span of 16 bases. The CDR3 runs to 15 residues. The CDR3 nucleotides are TGTGCCAGCAGTTACATGGACGCCGCGGGCCATGAGCAGTTCTTC. Translating gives CASSYMDAAGHEQFF.

CDR3 bases: TGTGCCAGCAGGTCCTCAGGGGGAGATACGCAGTATTTT. This encodes CASRSSGGDTQYF. The chain employs TRBV7-9 and TRBJ2-3; 7 bases are shared with TRBD1. CDR3 length: 13 residues. The germline V gene has CDR1 SEHNR and CDR2 FQNEAQ (reference sequence). V was clipped by 6 bases and J by 5 bases; unmatched bases: 5.

Comments on this clone: This same CDR3 is encoded by further DNA sequences in the sample. The chain recombines TRBV4-3 with TRBJ2-7; TRBD2 might be the D (5 bases). Between the trimmed V and J ends, which lost 1 base and 0 bases, there was a span of 10 bases. Germline lookup yields CDR1 LGHNA and CDR2 YSLEER. CDR3 length equals 15 residues. CDR3 protein: CASSQGASNSYEQYF. The CDR3 DNA follows: TGCGCCAGCAGCCAAGGGGCTAGCAACTCCTACGAGCAGTACTTC.

This clone is a singleton in its sample. The rearrangement uses TRBV15 and TRBJ2-2, with D uncertain. The germline V gene has CDR1 LNHNV and CDR2 YYDKDF (reference sequence). Trimming took off 4 bases at V and 6 bases at J, with 9 bases between the two ends. The CDR3 spans 13 residues. DNA of the CDR3: TGTGCCACCAGCATCGAAGGCCCCGGGGAGCTGTTTTTT. It translates to CATSIEGPGELFF.

The chain carries TRBV6-1 and TRBJ1-1; D uncertain. The ends were cut back, 3 bases at V and 11 bases at J, with 4 bases in the middle. Germline CDR1 and CDR2: MNHNS and SASEGT. The CDR3 loop spans 9 amino acids. DNA for the CDR3: TGTGCCAGCAGTGATAATGCTTTCTTT. It yields the protein CASSDNAFF.

V usage is TRBV7-8 and J usage is TRBJ2-7, with D tentatively TRBD2 (5 bases). Trimming left V 6 bases short and J 0 bases short, with 9 bases between. CDR1 SGHVS and CDR2 FQNEAQ come from the germline V gene. The CDR3 is 13 residues long. Here the CDR3 reads CASRSGLSYEQYF. As DNA, the CDR3 is TGTGCCAGCAGGTCTGGACTCTCCTACGAGCAGTACTTC.

This chain connects TRBV7-6 to TRBJ2-5, with TRBD1 matching 12 bases. V lost 2 bases, J lost 5 bases, and 9 bases stayed unmatched. Germline values: CDR1 SGHVS, CDR2 FNYEAQ. There are 17 residues in the CDR3. The CDR3 coding sequence is TGTGCCAGCAGCTTAACTTTCCCGGGACAGGGGGCGGAGACCCAGTACTTC. It specifies CASSLTFPGQGAETQYF.

As for this clone: This same CDR3 is encoded by further DNA sequences in the sample. V usage is TRBV27 and J usage is TRBJ2-2; D is unresolved. The germline V gene has CDR1 MNHEY and CDR2 SMNVEV (reference sequence). The CDR3 has 12 amino acids. V was pared by 3 bases and J by 3 bases, with 2 bases between. The CDR3 loop is CASSFYTGELFF. DNA of the CDR3: TGTGCCAGCAGTTTTTACACCGGGGAGCTGTTTTTT.

This clone was counted once. This chain uses TRBV7-2 with TRBJ2-1; tentatively, D is TRBD1 (5 bases). V was shortened by 0 bases and J by 9 bases, with 6 bases between the two germline ends. The germline CDR1 and CDR2 sequences are SGHTA and FQGNSA. The CDR3 has 12 amino acids. The chain's CDR3 is CASSLAQGEQFF. The CDR3 DNA reads as TGTGCCAGCAGCTTAGCGCAGGGTGAGCAGTTCTTC.